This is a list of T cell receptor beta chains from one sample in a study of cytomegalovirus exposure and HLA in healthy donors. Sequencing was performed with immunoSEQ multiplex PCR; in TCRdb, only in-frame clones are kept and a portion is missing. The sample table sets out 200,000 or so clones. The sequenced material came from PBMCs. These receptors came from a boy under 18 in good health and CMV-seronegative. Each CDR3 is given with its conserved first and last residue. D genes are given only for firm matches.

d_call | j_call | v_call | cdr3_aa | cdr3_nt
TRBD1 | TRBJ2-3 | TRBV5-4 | CASSLEQGATDTQYF | TGTGCCAGCAGCTTGGAACAGGGGGCCACAGATACGCAGTATTTT
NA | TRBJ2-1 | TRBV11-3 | CASSPGGGSSYNEQFF | TGTGCCAGCAGCCCCGGGGGAGGAAGTTCCTACAATGAGCAGTTCTTC
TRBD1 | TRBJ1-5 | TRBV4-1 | CASSHDRGQPQHF | TGCGCCAGCAGCCATGACAGGGGACAGCCCCAGCATTTT
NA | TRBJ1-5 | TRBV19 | CASSIAGHNQPQHF | TGTGCCAGTAGTATAGCTGGGCACAATCAGCCCCAGCATTTT
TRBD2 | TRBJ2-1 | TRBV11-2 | CASSLKLTSGGAAEQFF | TGTGCCAGCAGCTTAAAATTGACTAGCGGGGGGGCAGCTGAGCAGTTCTTC
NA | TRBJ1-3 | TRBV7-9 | CASSPFAGAGNTIYF | TGTGCCAGCAGCCCCTTCGCGGGGGCTGGAAACACCATATATTTT
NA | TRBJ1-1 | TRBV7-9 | CASSPWTDSLGTEAFF | TGTGCCAGCAGCCCTTGGACAGACTCCCTGGGGACTGAAGCTTTCTTT
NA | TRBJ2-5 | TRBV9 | CASSTRSQETQYF | TGTGCCAGCAGCACCCGGTCCCAAGAGACCCAGTACTTC
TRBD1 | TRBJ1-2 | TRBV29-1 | CSVETGVTNYGYTF | TGCAGCGTTGAAACAGGGGTAACTAACTATGGCTACACCTTC
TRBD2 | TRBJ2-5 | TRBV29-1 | CSVEDLRAGGEETQYF | TGCAGCGTTGAAGATCTTCGTGCGGGGGGCGAAGAGACCCAGTACTTC
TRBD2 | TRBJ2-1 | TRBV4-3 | CASSQDRSAGGNYNEQFF | TGCGCCAGCAGCCAAGATAGGTCCGCGGGGGGCAACTACAATGAGCAGTTCTTC
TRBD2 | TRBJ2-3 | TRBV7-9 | CASSLTSGGIKDTQYF | TGTGCCAGCAGCTTAACTAGCGGGGGGATCAAAGATACGCAGTATTTT
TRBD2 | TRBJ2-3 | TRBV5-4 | CASKPLAGGQQDTQYF | TGTGCCAGCAAACCACTAGCGGGGGGGCAGCAAGATACGCAGTATTTT
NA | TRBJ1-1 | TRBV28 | CASSRPGTEAFF | TGTGCCAGCAGCCGCCCGGGGACTGAAGCTTTCTTT
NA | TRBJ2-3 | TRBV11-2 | CASSLDRRTDTQYF | TGTGCCAGCAGCTTAGACCGCCGGACAGATACGCAGTATTTT
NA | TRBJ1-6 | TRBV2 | CASLKAGSYNSPLHF | TGTGCCAGCTTGAAGGCAGGGTCCTATAATTCACCCCTCCACTTT
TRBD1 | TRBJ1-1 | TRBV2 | CASSPDRVAEAFF | TGTGCCAGCAGTCCCGACAGGGTTGCTGAAGCTTTCTTT
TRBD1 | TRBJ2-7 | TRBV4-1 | CASSPPLPRGPHEQYF | TGCGCCAGCAGCCCCCCCCTTCCCAGGGGGCCCCACGAGCAGTACTTC
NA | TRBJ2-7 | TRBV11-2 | CASSSGAYEQYF | TGTGCCAGCAGTTCCGGGGCCTACGAGCAGTACTTC
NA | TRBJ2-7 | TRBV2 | CASGTRGEQYF | TGTGCCAGCGGGACCCGGGGGGAGCAGTACTTC
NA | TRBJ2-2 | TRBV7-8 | CASSLRGRGTGELFF | TGTGCCAGCAGCTTACGGGGGAGGGGGACCGGGGAGCTGTTTTTT
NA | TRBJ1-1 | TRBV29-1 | CSVVPGWDTEAFF | TGCAGCGTTGTCCCAGGGTGGGACACTGAAGCTTTCTTT
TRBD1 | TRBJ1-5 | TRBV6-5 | CASRPTGDGQPQHF | TGTGCCAGCAGACCTACAGGGGACGGTCAGCCCCAGCATTTT
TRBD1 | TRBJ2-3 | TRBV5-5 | CASSLEGGQGTDTQYF | TGTGCCAGCAGCTTGGAGGGGGGACAGGGGACAGATACGCAGTATTTT
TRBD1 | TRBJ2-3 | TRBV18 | CASSPPNSGQGKDTQYF | TGTGCCAGCTCACCACCGAACTCGGGACAGGGGAAAGATACGCAGTATTTT
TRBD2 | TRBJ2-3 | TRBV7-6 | CASSTLAGGPDTQYF | TGTGCCAGCAGCACTCTAGCGGGGGGGCCAGATACGCAGTATTTT
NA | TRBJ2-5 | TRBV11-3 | CASGATEQETQYF | TGTGCCAGCGGGGCCACAGAGCAAGAGACCCAGTACTTC
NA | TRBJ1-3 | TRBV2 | CASRREVGNTIYF | TGTGCCAGCAGGCGCGAAGTGGGAAACACCATATATTTT
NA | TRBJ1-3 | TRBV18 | CASSPSGSSSGNTIYF | TGTGCCAGCTCACCATCGGGTTCCAGCTCTGGAAACACCATATATTTT
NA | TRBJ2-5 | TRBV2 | CASGGTKETQYF | TGTGCCAGCGGTGGGACAAAAGAGACCCAGTACTTC
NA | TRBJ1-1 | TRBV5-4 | CASSLLGQTLNTEAFF | TGTGCCAGCAGCTTGCTAGGACAGACCTTGAACACTGAAGCTTTCTTT
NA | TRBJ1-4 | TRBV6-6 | CATERYRDEKLFF | TGTGCCACCGAGAGATACAGGGATGAAAAACTGTTTTTT
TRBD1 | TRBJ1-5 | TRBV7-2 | CASSLQGNQPQHF | TGTGCCAGCAGTTTACAGGGGAATCAGCCCCAGCATTTT
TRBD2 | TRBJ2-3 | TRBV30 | CAWSIAGGTDTQYF | TGTGCCTGGAGTATAGCGGGGGGCACAGATACGCAGTATTTT
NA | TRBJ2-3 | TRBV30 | CAWSVLPSPTDTQYF | TGTGCCTGGAGTGTACTACCTAGCCCCACAGATACGCAGTATTTT
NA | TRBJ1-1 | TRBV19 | CASSIVQGGILTEAFF | TGTGCCAGTAGTATCGTCCAGGGAGGGATTCTGACTGAAGCTTTCTTT
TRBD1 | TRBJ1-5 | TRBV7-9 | CASSDTRGRNQPQHF | TGTGCCAGCAGCGATACTAGGGGGCGGAATCAGCCCCAGCATTTT